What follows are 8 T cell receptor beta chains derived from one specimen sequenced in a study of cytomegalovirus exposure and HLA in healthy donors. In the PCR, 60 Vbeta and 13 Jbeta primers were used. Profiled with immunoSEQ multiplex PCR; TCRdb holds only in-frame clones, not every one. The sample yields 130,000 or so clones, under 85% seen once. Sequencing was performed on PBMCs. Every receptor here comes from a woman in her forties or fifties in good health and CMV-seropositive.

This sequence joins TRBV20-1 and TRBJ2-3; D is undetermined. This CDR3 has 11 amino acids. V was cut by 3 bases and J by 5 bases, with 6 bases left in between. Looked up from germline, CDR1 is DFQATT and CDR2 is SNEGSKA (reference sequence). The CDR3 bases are TGCAGTGCTAGTTTGAGAGATACGCAGTATTTT. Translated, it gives CSASLRDTQYF.

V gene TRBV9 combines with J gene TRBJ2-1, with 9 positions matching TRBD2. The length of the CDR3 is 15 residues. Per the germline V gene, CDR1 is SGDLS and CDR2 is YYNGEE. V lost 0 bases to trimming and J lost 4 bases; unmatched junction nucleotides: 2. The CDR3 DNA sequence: TGTGCCAGCAGCGTAGACCTAGCGGGGTACAATGAGCAGTTCTTC. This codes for CASSVDLAGYNEQFF.

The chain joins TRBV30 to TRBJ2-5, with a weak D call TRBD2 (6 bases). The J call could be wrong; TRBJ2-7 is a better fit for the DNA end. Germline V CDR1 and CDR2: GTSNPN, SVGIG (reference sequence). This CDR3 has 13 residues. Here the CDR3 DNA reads TGTGCCTGGTCGGGGGTTTTCGCCTACGAGCAGTACTTC. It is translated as CAWSGVFAYEQYF.

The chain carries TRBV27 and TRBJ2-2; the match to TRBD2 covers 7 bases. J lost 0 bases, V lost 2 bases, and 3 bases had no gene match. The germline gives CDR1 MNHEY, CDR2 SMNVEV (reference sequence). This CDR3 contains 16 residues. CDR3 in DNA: TGTGCCAGCAGTTTAGTGGGGGGGTCGAACACCGGGGAGCTGTTTTTT. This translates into CASSLVGGSNTGELFF.

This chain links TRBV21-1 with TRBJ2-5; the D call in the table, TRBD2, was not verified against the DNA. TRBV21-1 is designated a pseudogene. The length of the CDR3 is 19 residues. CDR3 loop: CASSKKRNPGTGDQETQYF. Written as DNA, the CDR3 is TGTGCCAGCAGCAAAAAGAGGAACCCCGGGACTGGGGACCAAGAGACCCAGTACTTC.

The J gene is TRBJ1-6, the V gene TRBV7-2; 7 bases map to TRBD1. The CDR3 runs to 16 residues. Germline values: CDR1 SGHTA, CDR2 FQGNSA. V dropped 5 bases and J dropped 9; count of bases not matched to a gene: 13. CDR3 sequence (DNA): TGTGCCAGCAGCCTGGGAGACGGGACAGCCATTTCACCCCTCCACTTT. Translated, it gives CASSLGDGTAISPLHF.

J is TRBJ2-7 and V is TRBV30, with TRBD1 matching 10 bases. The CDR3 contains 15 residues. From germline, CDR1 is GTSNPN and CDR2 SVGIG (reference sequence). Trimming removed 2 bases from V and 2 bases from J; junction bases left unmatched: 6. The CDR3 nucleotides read TGTGCCTGGAGTCTTGGACAGGGGGGTCCCTACGAGCAGTACTTC. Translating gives CAWSLGQGGPYEQYF.

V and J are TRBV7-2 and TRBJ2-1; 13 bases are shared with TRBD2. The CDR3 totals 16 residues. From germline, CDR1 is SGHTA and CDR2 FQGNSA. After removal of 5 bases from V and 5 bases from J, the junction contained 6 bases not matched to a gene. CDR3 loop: CASSRIGLAGDNEQFF. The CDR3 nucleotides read TGTGCCAGCAGCCGAATAGGACTAGCGGGAGACAATGAGCAGTTCTTC.